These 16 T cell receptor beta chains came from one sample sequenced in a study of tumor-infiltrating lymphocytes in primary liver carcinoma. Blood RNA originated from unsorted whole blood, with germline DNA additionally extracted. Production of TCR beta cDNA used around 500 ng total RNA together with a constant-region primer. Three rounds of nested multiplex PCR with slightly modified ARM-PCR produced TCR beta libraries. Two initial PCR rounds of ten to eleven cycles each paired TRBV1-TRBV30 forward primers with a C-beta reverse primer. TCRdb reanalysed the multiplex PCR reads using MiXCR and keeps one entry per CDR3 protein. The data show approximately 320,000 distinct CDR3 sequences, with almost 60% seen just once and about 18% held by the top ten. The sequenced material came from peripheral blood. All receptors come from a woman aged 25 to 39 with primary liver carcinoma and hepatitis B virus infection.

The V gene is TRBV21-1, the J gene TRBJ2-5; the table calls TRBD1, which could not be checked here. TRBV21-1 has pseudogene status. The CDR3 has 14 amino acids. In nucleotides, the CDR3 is TGTGCCAGCAGCAAAATGCCCCCTTTAGTGACCCAGTACTTC. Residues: CASSKMPPLVTQYF.

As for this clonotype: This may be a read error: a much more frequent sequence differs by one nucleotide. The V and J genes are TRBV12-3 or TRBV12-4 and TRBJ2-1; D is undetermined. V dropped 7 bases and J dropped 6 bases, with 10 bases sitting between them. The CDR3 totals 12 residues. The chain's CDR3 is CASNLPFNEQFF. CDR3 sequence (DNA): TGTGCCAGCAATTTGCCTTTCAATGAGCAGTTCTTC.

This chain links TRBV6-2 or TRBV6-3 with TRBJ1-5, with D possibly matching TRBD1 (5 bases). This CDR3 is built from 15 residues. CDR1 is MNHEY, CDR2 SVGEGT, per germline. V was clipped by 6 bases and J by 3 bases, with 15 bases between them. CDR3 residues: CASSGTRDYNQPQHF. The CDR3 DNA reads TGTGCCAGCAGCGGTACCCGGGACTACAATCAGCCCCAGCATTTT.

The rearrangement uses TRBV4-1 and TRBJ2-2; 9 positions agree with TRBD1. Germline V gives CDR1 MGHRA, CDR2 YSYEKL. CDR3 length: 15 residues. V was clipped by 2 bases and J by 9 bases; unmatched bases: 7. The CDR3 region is CASSQTGGSSRELFF. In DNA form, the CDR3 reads TGCGCCAGCAGCCAAACAGGGGGCTCGAGCAGGGAGCTGTTTTTT.

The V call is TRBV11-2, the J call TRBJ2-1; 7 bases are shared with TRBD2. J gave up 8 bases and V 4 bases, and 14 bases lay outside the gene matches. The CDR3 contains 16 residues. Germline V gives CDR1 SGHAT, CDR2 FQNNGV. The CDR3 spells CASSSSAPGGRDEQFF. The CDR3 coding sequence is TGTGCCAGCAGCTCCTCGGCCCCGGGAGGTCGAGATGAGCAGTTCTTC.

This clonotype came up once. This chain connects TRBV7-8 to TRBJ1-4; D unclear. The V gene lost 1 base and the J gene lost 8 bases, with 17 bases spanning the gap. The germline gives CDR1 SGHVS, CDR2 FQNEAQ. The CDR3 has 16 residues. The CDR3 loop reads CASSLDPQSSREKLFF. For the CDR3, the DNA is TGTGCCAGCAGCTTAGACCCACAGTCCAGTAGGGAAAAACTGTTTTTT.

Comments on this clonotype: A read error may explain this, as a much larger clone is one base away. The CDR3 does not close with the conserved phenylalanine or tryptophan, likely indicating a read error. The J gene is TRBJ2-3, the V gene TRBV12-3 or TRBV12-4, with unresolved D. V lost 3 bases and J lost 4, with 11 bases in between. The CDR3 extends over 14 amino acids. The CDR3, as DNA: TGTGCCAGCAGTTTTCCATCAACCCCAGATACGCAGTATTAT. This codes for CASSFPSTPDTQYY.

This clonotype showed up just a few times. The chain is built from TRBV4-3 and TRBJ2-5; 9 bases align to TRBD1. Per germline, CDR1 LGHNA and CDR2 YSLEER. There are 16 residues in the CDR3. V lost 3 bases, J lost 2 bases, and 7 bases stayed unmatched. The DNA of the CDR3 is TGCGCCAGCAGCCAGGGACAGGGTTTAGGACAAGAGACCCAGTACTTC. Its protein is CASSQGQGLGQETQYF.

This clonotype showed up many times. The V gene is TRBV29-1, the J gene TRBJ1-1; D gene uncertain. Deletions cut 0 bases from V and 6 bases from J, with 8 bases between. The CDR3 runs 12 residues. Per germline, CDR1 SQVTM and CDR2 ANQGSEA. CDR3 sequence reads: CSVEDGSAEAFF. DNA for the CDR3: TGCAGCGTTGAAGATGGGAGTGCTGAAGCTTTCTTT.

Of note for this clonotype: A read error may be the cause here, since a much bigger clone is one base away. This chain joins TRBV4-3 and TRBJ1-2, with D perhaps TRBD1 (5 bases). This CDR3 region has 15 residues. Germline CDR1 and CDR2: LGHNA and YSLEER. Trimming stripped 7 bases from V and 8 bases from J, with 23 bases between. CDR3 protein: CASNHSAGTESGYTF. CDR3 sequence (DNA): TGCGCCAGCAACCACTCCGCTGGGACGGAGTCCGGCTACACCTTC.

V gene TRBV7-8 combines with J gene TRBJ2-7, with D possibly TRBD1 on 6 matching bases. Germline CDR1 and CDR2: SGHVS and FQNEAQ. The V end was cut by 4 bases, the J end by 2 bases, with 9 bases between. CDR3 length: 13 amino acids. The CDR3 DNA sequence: TGTGCCAGCAGCTGGGACACTGCCTACGAGCAGTACTTC. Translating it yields CASSWDTAYEQYF.

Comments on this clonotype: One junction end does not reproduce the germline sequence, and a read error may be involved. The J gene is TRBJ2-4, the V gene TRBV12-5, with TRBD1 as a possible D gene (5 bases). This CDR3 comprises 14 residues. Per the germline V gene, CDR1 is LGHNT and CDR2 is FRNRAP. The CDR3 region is CANSLGVAGNIQYF. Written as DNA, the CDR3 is TGTGCCAACAGTTTAGGAGTTGCAGGGAACATTCAGTACTTT.

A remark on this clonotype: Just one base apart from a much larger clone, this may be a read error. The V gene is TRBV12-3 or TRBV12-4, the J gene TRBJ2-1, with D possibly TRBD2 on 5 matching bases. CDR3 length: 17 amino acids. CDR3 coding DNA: TGTGCCAGCAACTCAGTCCGAGGGCCCGGATTAAACAATGAGCAGCTCTTC. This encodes CASNSVRGPGLNNEQLF.

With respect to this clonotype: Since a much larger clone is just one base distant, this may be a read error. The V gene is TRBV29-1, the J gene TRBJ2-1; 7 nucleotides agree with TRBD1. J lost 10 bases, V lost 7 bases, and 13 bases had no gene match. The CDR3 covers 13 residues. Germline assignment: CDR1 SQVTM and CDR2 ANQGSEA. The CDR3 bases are TGCAGCGCCGGGACAGCCATAGGGGAGGAGCAGTTCTTC. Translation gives CSAGTAIGEEQFF.

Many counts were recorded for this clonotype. As DNA, the CDR3 is TGTGCCAGCAGTTACCAGATAGGTTATGAGCAGTTCTTC. Translation gives CASSYQIGYEQFF. The V call is TRBV6-5, the J call TRBJ2-1; D is unresolved. Germline V gene lookup returns CDR1 MNHEY and CDR2 SVGAGI. This CDR3 has 13 residues. The V gene lost 2 bases and the J gene lost 8 bases, with 10 bases spanning the gap.

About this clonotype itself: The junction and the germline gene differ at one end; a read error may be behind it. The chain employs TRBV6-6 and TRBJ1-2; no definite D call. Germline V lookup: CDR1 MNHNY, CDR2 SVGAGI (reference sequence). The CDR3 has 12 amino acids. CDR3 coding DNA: TGTGCTAGCAGTTACCGGGGCTATGGCTACACCTTC. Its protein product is CASSYRGYGYTF.